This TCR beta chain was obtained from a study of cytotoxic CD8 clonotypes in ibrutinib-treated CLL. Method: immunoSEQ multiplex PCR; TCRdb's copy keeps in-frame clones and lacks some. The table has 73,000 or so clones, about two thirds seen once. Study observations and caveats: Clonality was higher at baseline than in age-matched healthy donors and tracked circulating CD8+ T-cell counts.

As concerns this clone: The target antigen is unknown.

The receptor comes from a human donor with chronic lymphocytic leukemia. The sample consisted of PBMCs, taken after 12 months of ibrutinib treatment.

As DNA, the CDR3 is TGTGCCAGCAGCCCACAGGGGGCCCACTACGAGCAGTACTTC. Encoded protein: CASSPQGAHYEQYF. This chain uses TRBV6-1 with TRBJ2-7; 9 nucleotides agree with TRBD1. Germline V gene sequence: CDR1 MNHNS, CDR2 SASEGT. This CDR3 has 14 residues. Germline trimming cut 6 bases from V and 3 bases from J; bases unmatched to any gene: 6.